This entry features one T cell receptor beta chain sequence. Its antigen is as yet unknown. The sample belongs to a study of T-cell memory formation after mild COVID-19. As for the study in general: Clustering of TCRs was largely donor specific. Whole-study results and caveats: Pre-infection memory showed some responding clones, and this suggested that cross-reactive memory joined.

The CDR3 has 15 residues. V was pared by 3 bases and J by 0 bases, with 12 bases between. In germline, CDR1 is SGHRS, CDR2 YFSETQ. TCRdb re-called the 5' RACE reads with MiXCR, one entry per CDR3 protein. The table includes tens of thousands of distinct CDR3 sequences, about 12% detected once. The origin of this receptor is an adult woman who had mild COVID-19 (a few samples of this study predate the infection). Cell type and time point are not known. Material for sequencing was PBMCs or a T cell subset sorted from them (not recorded which). The rearrangement joins TRBV5-1 to TRBJ1-1; D is perhaps TRBD1 (5 bases). CDR3 region: CASSWNDRVNTEAFF. For the CDR3, the DNA is TGCGCCAGCAGCTGGAACGACAGAGTGAACACTGAAGCTTTCTTT.